Shown below are 13 T cell receptor beta chains from a single sample sequenced in a study of blood T cell repertoires in COVID-19 (dated by TCRdb to about 2020). Preparation of the library involved the immunoSEQ multiplex PCR assay. Drawn from immuneACCESS, this table holds only the in-frame rearrangements with V and J called that TCRdb kept. Clones are partly lost; checked studies trace under half to an unresolved V gene and leave the rest unexplained. This sample holds 140,000 or so clones; roughly three quarters were observed only once. 4.5% to 5% of the sample is in the top ten clones. The sample comprised peripheral blood. The receptors were sampled from a woman between 70 and 85 years old with COVID-19, enrolled during active disease.

This clone has more than one count but fewer than ten. The rearrangement joins TRBV6-4 to TRBJ1-2; 7 nucleotides line up with TRBD1. With 5 bases clipped from V and 2 bases from J, the junction kept 8 bases outside the gene matches. The CDR3 spans 15 residues. Germline CDR1 reads MRHNA; CDR2 reads SNTAGT. The CDR3: CASSLIDRANYGYTF. In DNA, the CDR3 is TGTGCCAGCAGTCTCATAGACAGGGCGAACTATGGCTACACCTTC.

The gene calls are TRBV7-3 and TRBJ2-5; 13 positions agree with TRBD2. CDR1 and CDR2 (germline): SGHTA, FQGTGA. Losses at the gene ends were 5 bases for V and 5 bases for J; bases not matched to a gene: 8. The CDR3 runs 16 residues. CDR3 in amino acids: CASSPRLAGGRETQYF. In nucleotides, the CDR3 is TGTGCCAGCAGCCCAAGACTAGCGGGGGGTCGGGAGACCCAGTACTTC.

This chain joins TRBV6-6 and TRBJ1-2, with no clear D. Germline CDR1 and CDR2: MNHNY and SVGAGI (reference sequence). V dropped 6 bases and J dropped 7 bases, with 18 bases sitting between them. This CDR3 is built from 14 residues. The CDR3, as DNA: TGTGCCAGCAGAGGTCCGGCCAGACGAGGTGGCTACACCTTC. Translating gives CASRGPARRGGYTF.

The table lists this clone with a count of one. This sequence joins TRBV6-5 and TRBJ1-2, with D possibly TRBD1 on 5 matching bases. Germline CDR1 reads MNHEY; CDR2 reads SVGAGI. With 6 bases removed from V and 8 bases from J, the gap between germline ends came to 13 bases. The CDR3 has 12 residues. The CDR3 protein is CASRPTETGYTF. As DNA, the CDR3 is TGTGCCAGCAGACCGACAGAGACGGGCTACACCTTC.

V gene TRBV4-2 combines with J gene TRBJ2-2; the D gene is possibly TRBD1 (5 bases). Germline loops: CDR1 LGHNA, CDR2 YNFKEQ. The length of the CDR3 is 15 residues. V dropped 4 bases and J dropped 1 base, with 10 bases sitting between them. CDR3: CASSPPDRNTGELFF. In DNA form, the CDR3 reads TGTGCCAGCAGCCCTCCCGACAGGAACACCGGGGAGCTGTTTTTT.

This chain connects TRBV5-4 to TRBJ2-4; perhaps TRBD1 as D (5 bases). V was cut by 0 bases and J by 4 bases, with 5 bases left in between. Per the germline V gene, CDR1 is SGHNT and CDR2 is YYREEE (reference sequence). This CDR3 contains 13 residues. The CDR3 loop reads CASSLDRKNIQYF. In DNA, the CDR3 is TGTGCCAGCAGCTTGGACAGGAAAAACATTCAGTACTTC.

This rearrangement joins TRBV4-1 to TRBJ1-2; tentatively, D is TRBD1 (5 bases). The CDR3 sequence is 15 residues long. V was trimmed by 4 bases and J by 4 bases, leaving 16 bases between them. Germline V lookup: CDR1 MGHRA, CDR2 YSYEKL. The CDR3: CASSRVGGEGYGYTF. CDR3 bases: TGCGCCAGCAGCCGTGTGGGGGGTGAGGGCTATGGCTACACCTTC.

The V and J genes are TRBV11-2 and TRBJ2-2, with 8 bases matching TRBD1. Losses at the gene ends were 7 bases for V and 6 bases for J; bases not matched to a gene: 10. The CDR3 runs to 15 residues. Germline CDR1 reads SGHAT; CDR2 reads FQNNGV. The CDR3 DNA reads TGTGCCAGCACGCCCTTCACAGGGGGGTCCGGGGAGCTGTTTTTT. This translates into CASTPFTGGSGELFF.

This sequence joins TRBV11-3 and TRBJ2-1, with 8 bases lining up with TRBD2. This CDR3 has 17 residues. V shed 0 bases, J shed 9 bases, and the junction held 13 bases outside the gene matches. Germline CDR1 SGHNT, CDR2 YENEEA. The CDR3 nucleotides are TGTGCCAGCAGCTTAGACATCGGGGGGGCCAGTCATGGTGAGCAGTTCTTC. Encoded protein: CASSLDIGGASHGEQFF.

This chain connects TRBV5-1 to TRBJ2-3; 14 positions match TRBD2. The J segment lost 5 bases and the V segment lost 4 bases, leaving 9 bases of the junction unmatched. This CDR3 comprises 17 residues. The germline V gene encodes CDR1 SGHRS and CDR2 YFSETQ. The CDR3: CASSLGLAGGGLDTQYF. CDR3 bases: TGCGCCAGCAGCCTTGGACTAGCGGGGGGAGGGCTAGATACGCAGTATTTT.

The chain carries TRBV4-1 and TRBJ2-4; tentative D call: TRBD1 (5 bases). Germline CDR1 is MGHRA and CDR2 is YSYEKL. This CDR3 is built from 16 residues. With 0 bases removed from V and 0 bases from J, the gap between germline ends came to 9 bases. Written as DNA, the CDR3 is TGCGCCAGCAGCCAAGAAATTCAGGGAGCCAAAAACATTCAGTACTTC. Protein product: CASSQEIQGAKNIQYF.

The gene calls are TRBV6-1 and TRBJ1-6; D uncertain. V was shortened by 1 base and J by 0 bases, with 7 bases between the two germline ends. Germline loops: CDR1 MNHNS, CDR2 SASEGT. This CDR3 contains 16 residues. CDR3 amino acids: CASSEGEGSYNSPLHF. CDR3 in DNA: TGTGCCAGCAGTGAAGGAGAGGGCTCCTATAATTCACCCCTCCACTTT.

The chain recombines TRBV30 with TRBJ1-2; TRBD1 is a possible D gene (6 bases). The germline V gene encodes CDR1 GTSNPN and CDR2 SVGIG (reference sequence). This CDR3 is 13 amino acids long. V was clipped by 0 bases and J by 3 bases, with 8 bases between them. CDR3 nucleotides: TGTGCCTGGAGTGTTCAGGGGCACTATGGCTACACCTTC. Its protein is CAWSVQGHYGYTF.